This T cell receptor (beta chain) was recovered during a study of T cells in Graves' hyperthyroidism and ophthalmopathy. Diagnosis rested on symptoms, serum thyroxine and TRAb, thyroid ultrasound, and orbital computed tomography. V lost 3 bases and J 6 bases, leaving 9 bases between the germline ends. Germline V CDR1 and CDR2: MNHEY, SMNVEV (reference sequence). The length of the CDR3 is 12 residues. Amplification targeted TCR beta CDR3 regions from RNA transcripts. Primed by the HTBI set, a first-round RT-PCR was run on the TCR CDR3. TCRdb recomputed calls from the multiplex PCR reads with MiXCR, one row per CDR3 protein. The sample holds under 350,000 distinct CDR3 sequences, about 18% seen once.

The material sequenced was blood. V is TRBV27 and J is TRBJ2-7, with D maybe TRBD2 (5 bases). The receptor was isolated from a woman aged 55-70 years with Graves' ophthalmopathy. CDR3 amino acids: CASSFSGIEQYF. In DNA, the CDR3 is TGTGCCAGCAGTTTTTCGGGGATCGAGCAGTACTTC.